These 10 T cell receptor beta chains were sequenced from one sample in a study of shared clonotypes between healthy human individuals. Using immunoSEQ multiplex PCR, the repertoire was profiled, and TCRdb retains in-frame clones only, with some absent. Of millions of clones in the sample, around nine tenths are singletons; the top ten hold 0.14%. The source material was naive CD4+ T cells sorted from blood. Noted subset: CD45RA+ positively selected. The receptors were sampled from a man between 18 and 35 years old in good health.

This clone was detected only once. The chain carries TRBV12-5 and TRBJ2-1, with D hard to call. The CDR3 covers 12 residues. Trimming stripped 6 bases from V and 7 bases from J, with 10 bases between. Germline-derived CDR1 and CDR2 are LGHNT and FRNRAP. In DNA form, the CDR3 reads TGTGCTAGTGGCCCTATAAGGAATGAGCAGTTCTTC. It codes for CASGPIRNEQFF.

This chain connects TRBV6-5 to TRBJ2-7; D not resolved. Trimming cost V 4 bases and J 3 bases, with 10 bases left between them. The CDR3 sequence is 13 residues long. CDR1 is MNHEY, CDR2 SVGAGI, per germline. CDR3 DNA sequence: TGTGCCAGCAGTTTTCACTCGAACTACGAGCAGTACTTC. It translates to CASSFHSNYEQYF.

Here the CDR3 reads CASSPLDSYNSPLHF. CDR3 nucleotides: TGCGCCAGCAGCCCCCTCGACTCCTATAATTCACCCCTCCACTTT. The genes are TRBV5-1 and TRBJ1-6; D not resolved. From germline, CDR1 is SGHRS and CDR2 YFSETQ. The length of the CDR3 is 15 residues. V was cut by 4 bases and J by 0 bases, with 8 bases left in between.

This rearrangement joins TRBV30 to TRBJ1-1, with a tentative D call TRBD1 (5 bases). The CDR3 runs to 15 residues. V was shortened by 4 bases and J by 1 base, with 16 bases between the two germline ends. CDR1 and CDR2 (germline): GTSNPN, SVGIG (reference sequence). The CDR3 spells CAWINTRGKNTEAFF. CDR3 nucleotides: TGTGCCTGGATCAATACCCGGGGCAAGAACACTGAAGCTTTCTTT.

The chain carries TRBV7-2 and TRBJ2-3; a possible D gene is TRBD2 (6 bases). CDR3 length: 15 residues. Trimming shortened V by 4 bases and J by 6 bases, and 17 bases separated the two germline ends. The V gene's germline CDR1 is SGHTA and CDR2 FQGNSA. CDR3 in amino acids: CASSSPGLITDTQYF. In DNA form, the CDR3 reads TGTGCCAGCAGCTCCCCGGGACTGATAACGGATACGCAGTATTTT.

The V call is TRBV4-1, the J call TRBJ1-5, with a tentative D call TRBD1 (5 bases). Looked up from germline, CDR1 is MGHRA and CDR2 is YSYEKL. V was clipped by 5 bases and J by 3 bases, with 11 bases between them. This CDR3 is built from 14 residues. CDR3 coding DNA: TGCGCCAGCAGCTCAGGCAGGGACAATCAGCCCCAGCATTTT. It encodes CASSSGRDNQPQHF.

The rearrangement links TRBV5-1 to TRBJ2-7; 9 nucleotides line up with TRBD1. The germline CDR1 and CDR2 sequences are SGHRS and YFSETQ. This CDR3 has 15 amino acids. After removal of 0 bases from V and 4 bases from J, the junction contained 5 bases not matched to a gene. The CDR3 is CASSLVETGGYEQYF. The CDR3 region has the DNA TGCGCCAGCAGCTTGGTTGAGACAGGGGGTTACGAGCAGTACTTC.

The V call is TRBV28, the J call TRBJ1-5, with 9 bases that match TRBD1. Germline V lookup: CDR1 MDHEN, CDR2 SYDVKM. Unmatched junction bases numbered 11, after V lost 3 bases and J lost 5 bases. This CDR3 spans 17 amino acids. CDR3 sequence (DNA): TGTGCCAGCAGTTTTTTACAGGGGGCTTTTTGGGATCAGCCCCAGCATTTT. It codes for CASSFLQGAFWDQPQHF.

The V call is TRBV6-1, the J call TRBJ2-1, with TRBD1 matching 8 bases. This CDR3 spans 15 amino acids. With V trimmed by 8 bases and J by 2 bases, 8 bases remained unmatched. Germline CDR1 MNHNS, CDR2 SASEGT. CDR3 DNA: TGTGCCAGCGATTACGGACAGGGAACCTACAATGAGCAGTTCTTC. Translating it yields CASDYGQGTYNEQFF.

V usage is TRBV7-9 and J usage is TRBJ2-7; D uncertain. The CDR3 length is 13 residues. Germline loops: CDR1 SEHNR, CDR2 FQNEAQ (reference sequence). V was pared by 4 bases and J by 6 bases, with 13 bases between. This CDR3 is CASSSRSFSEQYF. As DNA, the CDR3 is TGTGCCAGCAGCTCCCGTAGCTTTTCCGAGCAGTACTTC.